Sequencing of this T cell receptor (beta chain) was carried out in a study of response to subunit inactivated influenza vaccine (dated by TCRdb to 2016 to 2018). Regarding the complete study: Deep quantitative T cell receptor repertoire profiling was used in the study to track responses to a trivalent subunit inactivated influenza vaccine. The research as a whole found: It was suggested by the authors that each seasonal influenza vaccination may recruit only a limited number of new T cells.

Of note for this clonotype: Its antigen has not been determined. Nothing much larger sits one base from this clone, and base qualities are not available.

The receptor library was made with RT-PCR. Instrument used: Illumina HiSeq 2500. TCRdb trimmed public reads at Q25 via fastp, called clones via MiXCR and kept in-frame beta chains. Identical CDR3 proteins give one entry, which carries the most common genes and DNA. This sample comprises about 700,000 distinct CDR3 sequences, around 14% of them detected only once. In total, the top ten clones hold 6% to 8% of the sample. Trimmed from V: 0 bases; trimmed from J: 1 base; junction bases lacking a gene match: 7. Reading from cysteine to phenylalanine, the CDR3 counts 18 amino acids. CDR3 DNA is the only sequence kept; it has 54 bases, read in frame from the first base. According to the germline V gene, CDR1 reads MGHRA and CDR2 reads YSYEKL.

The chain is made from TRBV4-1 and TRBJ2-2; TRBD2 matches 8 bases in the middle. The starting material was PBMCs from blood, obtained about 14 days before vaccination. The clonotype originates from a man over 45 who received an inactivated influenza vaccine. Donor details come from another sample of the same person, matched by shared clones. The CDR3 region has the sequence CASSQELGSGGNTGELFF. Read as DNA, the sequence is TGCGCCAGCAGCCAAGAGCTAGGGAGCGGGGGGAACACCGGGGAGCTGTTTTTT.